Following are 31 T cell receptor beta chains from one sample sequenced in a study of human T cells and chemical hapten exposure. Using its own MiXCR run on the RACE reads, TCRdb lists one record per CDR3 protein. The data show 65,000 to 85,000 distinct CDR3 sequences, with approximately 12% seen just once and 3.5% to 4.5% held by the top ten. Noted time point: patch test 1, 2 weeks after DPC sensitization. Treatment given: therapeutic diphenylcyclopropenone sensitization with weekly scalp DPC. The input for sequencing was whole blood, taken in connection with sensitization to the hapten diphenylcyclopropenone (DPC). The receptors shown here come from a woman aged 55-69 years with alopecia areata. Some clones in this sample may be carry-over from other donors' samples.

The chain has TRBV6-1 and TRBJ1-5; the D gene is possibly TRBD1 (5 bases). CDR3 length: 12 amino acids. Trimming removed 7 bases from V and 6 bases from J, with 10 bases in between. Looked up from germline, CDR1 is MNHNS and CDR2 is SASEGT. This chain's CDR3 is CASNHRIQPQHF. DNA of the CDR3: TGTGCCAGCAATCACAGGATTCAGCCCCAGCATTTT.

This chain uses TRBV10-3 with TRBJ2-7, with D possibly being TRBD2 (6 bases). The CDR3 has 14 amino acids. V was pared by 3 bases and J by 2 bases, with 11 bases between. CDR1 is ENHRY, CDR2 SYGVKD, per germline. CDR3 loop: CAISEALAAYEQYF. In DNA form, the CDR3 reads TGTGCCATCAGTGAAGCCTTAGCGGCCTACGAGCAGTACTTC.

The chain employs TRBV6-6 and TRBJ2-7, with D perhaps matching TRBD1 (5 bases). V gave up 5 bases and J gave up 2 bases, with 7 bases separating them. The length of the CDR3 is 12 residues. CDR1 MNHNY and CDR2 SVGAGI come from the germline V gene (reference sequence). The DNA for the CDR3 is TGTGCCAGCAGTACAGGAGCCTACGAGCAGTACTTC. Translation: CASSTGAYEQYF.

The CDR3: CASSLAEDDFGGRETQYF. CDR3 bases: TGCGCCAGCAGCTTGGCGGAGGATGATTTTGGGGGGAGAGAGACCCAGTACTTC. The gene calls are TRBV5-1 and TRBJ2-5; D might be TRBD2 (6 bases). Trimming took off 0 bases at V and 4 bases at J, with 22 bases between the two ends. The length of the CDR3 is 18 residues. Per the germline V gene, CDR1 is SGHRS and CDR2 is YFSETQ.

The chain recombines TRBV7-3 with TRBJ1-6; D unclear. The V end lost 5 bases, the J end lost 6 bases, and 14 bases lay between the germline ends. The CDR3 is 15 amino acids. Germline assignment: CDR1 SGHTA and CDR2 FQGTGA. CDR3 sequence: CASSIQPGFNSPLHF. As DNA, the CDR3 is TGTGCCAGCAGCATCCAGCCGGGCTTTAATTCACCCCTCCACTTT.

CDR3 coding DNA: TGTGCCAGCAGCCAAAGTCCGGGGGTGGGAGGTACGCAGTATTTT. Translating gives CASSQSPGVGGTQYF. The V call is TRBV3-1, the J call TRBJ2-3; tentatively, D is TRBD2 (6 bases). The CDR3 runs 15 residues. Looked up from germline, CDR1 is LGHDT and CDR2 is YNNKEL (reference sequence). The ends were cut back, 2 bases at V and 8 bases at J, with 17 bases in the middle.

The rearrangement links TRBV9 to TRBJ2-3, with D possibly matching TRBD2 (6 bases). Trimming left V 2 bases short and J 3 bases short, with 10 bases between. This CDR3 contains 14 residues. The germline V gene encodes CDR1 SGDLS and CDR2 YYNGEE. CDR3 region: CASSVRLVTDTQYF. The CDR3 DNA reads TGTGCCAGCAGCGTTCGACTAGTTACAGATACGCAGTATTTT.

The chain carries TRBV7-2 and TRBJ2-1, with TRBD2 identical over 8 bases. V was clipped by 3 bases and J by 6 bases; unmatched bases: 10. CDR1 and CDR2 from the germline V gene are SGHTA and FQGNSA. The CDR3 has 16 residues. CDR3 coding DNA: TGTGCCAGCAGCTTGGGCTTCCTAGCGGGCGGCAATGAGCAGTTCTTC. Encoded protein: CASSLGFLAGGNEQFF. The variable domain in full, with the rest retrieved from reference TRBV7-2 and TRBJ2-1, is GAGVSQSPSNKVTEKGKDVELRCDPISGHTALYWYRQSLGQGLEFLIYFQGNSAPDKSGLPSDRFSAERTGGSVSTLTIQRTQQEDSAVYLCASSLGFLAGGNEQFFGPGTRLTVL.

The chain carries TRBV6-2 or TRBV6-3 and TRBJ1-5; D ambiguous. Deletions cut 5 bases from V and 0 bases from J, with 17 bases between. Germline V gene sequence: CDR1 MNHEY, CDR2 SVGEGT. The CDR3 consists of 17 residues. The CDR3 sequence is CASSPHPRRYSNQPQHF. The CDR3 nucleotides are TGTGCCAGCAGTCCGCACCCACGGAGGTATAGCAATCAGCCCCAGCATTTT.

The V call is TRBV9, the J call TRBJ1-5, with 8 bases lining up with TRBD1. The germline V gene encodes CDR1 SGDLS and CDR2 YYNGEE. CDR3 length: 15 residues. The trim removed 5 bases at V and 3 bases at J, leaving 7 bases unmatched. In DNA form, the CDR3 reads TGTGCCAGCAGTGTGGGACAGGCAGTCAATCAGCCCCAGCATTTT. It specifies CASSVGQAVNQPQHF.

Worth noting for this clonotype: A much larger clone lies a single base off, so this may be a read error. The chain joins TRBV7-2 to TRBJ2-5; no clear D gene. Germline V CDR1 and CDR2: SGHTA, FQGNSA. The V end lost 5 bases, the J end lost 1 base, and 11 bases lay between the germline ends. This CDR3 is built from 14 residues. The CDR3 sequence: CASSARVGQETQYF. The CDR3 DNA follows: TGTGCCAGCAGCGCCCGGGTAGGCCAAGAGACCCAGTACTTC.

This clonotype was detected ten times or more. The V gene is TRBV7-8, the J gene TRBJ2-3, with 7 bases fitting TRBD2. From germline, CDR1 is SGHVS and CDR2 FQNEAQ. Trimming at V came to 5 bases and at J to 2 bases, leaving 10 bases not matched to a gene. This CDR3 spans 16 amino acids. Here the CDR3 reads CASSPGLPQITDTQYF. In DNA, the CDR3 is TGTGCCAGCAGCCCGGGACTACCCCAAATCACAGATACGCAGTATTTT.

There are many counts of this clonotype. The chain carries TRBV6-2 or TRBV6-3 and TRBJ1-5; 8 nucleotides agree with TRBD1. CDR1 and CDR2 from the germline V gene are MNHEY and SVGEGT. The CDR3 has 13 amino acids. Unmatched junction bases numbered 8, after V lost 6 bases and J lost 10 bases. As DNA, the CDR3 is TGTGCCAGCAGCCGTCCCGGGACAGGCCCCCAGCATTTT. Its protein product is CASSRPGTGPQHF.

This clonotype was observed many times. The chain employs TRBV20-1 and TRBJ1-2; a possible D gene is TRBD1 (6 bases). This CDR3 is built from 13 residues. The germline V and J ends were trimmed by 2 bases and 3 bases, with 10 bases remaining between them. Germline loops: CDR1 DFQATT, CDR2 SNEGSKA (reference sequence). The CDR3 DNA sequence: TGCAGTGCTAGATACCCAGGGGACTATGGCTACACCTTC. Translating gives CSARYPGDYGYTF.

This chain connects TRBV2 to TRBJ2-4; weak D call: TRBD1 (5 bases). CDR3 length: 13 amino acids. Trimming took off 4 bases at V and 5 bases at J, with 9 bases between the two ends. Germline V CDR1 and CDR2: SNHLY, FYNNEI. Here the CDR3 DNA reads TGTGCCAGCAGTGCTCAGGGCCAAAACATTCAGTACTTC. It specifies CASSAQGQNIQYF.

This clonotype was observed at least ten times. The chain carries TRBV6-6 and TRBJ2-1, with D possibly being TRBD2 (6 bases). The germline V and J ends were trimmed by 8 bases and 1 base, with 18 bases remaining between them. Germline CDR1 MNHNY, CDR2 SVGAGI (reference sequence). CDR3 length equals 16 residues. CDR3 loop: CASAHPAGRSYNEQFF. The CDR3 nucleotides read TGTGCCAGCGCTCACCCCGCGGGGAGATCCTACAATGAGCAGTTCTTC.

The chain links TRBV6-2 or TRBV6-3 to TRBJ2-6; no definite D call. The germline CDR1 and CDR2 sequences are MNHEY and SVGEGT. Trimming took off 4 bases at V and 0 bases at J, with 4 bases between the two ends. The CDR3 has 14 amino acids. The CDR3 region is CASSSSSGANVLTF. CDR3 nucleotides: TGTGCCAGCAGTTCTAGCTCTGGGGCCAACGTCCTGACTTTC.

V gene TRBV29-1 combines with J gene TRBJ2-3; 8 nucleotides align to TRBD1. The length of the CDR3 is 12 residues. The germline gives CDR1 SQVTM, CDR2 ANQGSEA. J was trimmed by 8 bases and V by 2 bases; bases with no gene match: 3. The CDR3: CSVETTGGTQYF. The CDR3 region has the DNA TGCAGCGTTGAAACCACAGGGGGTACGCAGTATTTT.

This clonotype was seen at least ten times. The chain links TRBV18 to TRBJ1-1; the match to TRBD1 covers 10 bases. This CDR3 is 18 amino acids long. The ends lost 2 bases at V and 3 bases at J; junction bases unmatched: 12. Per the germline V gene, CDR1 is KGHSH and CDR2 is LQKENI. CDR3 loop: CASSPTGQGDLLDTEAFF. The CDR3 DNA is TGTGCCAGCTCACCAACCGGACAGGGGGATCTTCTGGACACTGAAGCTTTCTTT.

This clonotype was picked up many times. The CDR3 bases are TGTGCCAGCAGTTTGAGGGAGGGCACTGAAGCTTTCTTT. Its protein is CASSLREGTEAFF. The J gene is TRBJ1-1, the V gene TRBV12-3 or TRBV12-4, with D hard to call. This CDR3 has 13 amino acids. The V and J ends lost 3 bases and 4 bases respectively, with 9 bases between them.

This clonotype was seen a handful of times. The genes are TRBV7-9 and TRBJ2-1, with TRBD1 matching over 7 bases. The CDR3 runs to 15 residues. V shed 5 bases and J 2 bases; nucleotides not matched to a gene: 6. Looked up from germline, CDR1 is SEHNR and CDR2 is FQNEAQ (reference sequence). The CDR3 nucleotides read TGTGCCAGCAGCAGGGGACAGCACCCCTACAATGAGCAGTTCTTC. It codes for CASSRGQHPYNEQFF.

This clonotype was counted at least ten times. The chain links TRBV19 to TRBJ2-4; D tentatively fits TRBD1 or TRBD2 (5 bases each). This CDR3 has 19 residues. Germline CDR1 LNHDA, CDR2 SQIVND (reference sequence). V was clipped by 3 bases and J by 3 bases, with 24 bases between them. The CDR3 region has the DNA TGTGCCAGTAGTATGTCGGGACGCACGGGGAGAGTAGGCAAAAACATTCAGTACTTC. It yields the protein CASSMSGRTGRVGKNIQYF.

V is TRBV6-5 and J is TRBJ2-1, with 12 bases identical to TRBD1. CDR1 and CDR2 (germline): MNHEY, SVGAGI. V was pared by 7 bases and J by 9 bases, with 13 bases of the junction left unmatched. The CDR3 has 16 residues. CDR3 bases: TGTGCCAGCACCGACCCGGGACAGGGGGCCGCTAGTGAGCAGTTCTTC. Encoded protein: CASTDPGQGAASEQFF.

This clonotype was detected ten times or more. The rearrangement joins TRBV7-6 to TRBJ2-4; D gene ambiguous. CDR1 and CDR2 from the germline V gene are SGHVS and FNYEAQ. V gave up 5 bases and J gave up 0 bases, with 14 bases separating them. The length of the CDR3 is 16 residues. CDR3 sequence: CASSPVIDGAKNIQYF. CDR3 nucleotide sequence: TGTGCCAGCAGCCCGGTCATTGACGGAGCCAAAAACATTCAGTACTTC. Together with reference TRBV7-6 and TRBJ2-4, the CDR3 gives the full variable domain: GAGVSQSPRYKVTKRGQDVALRCDPISGHVSLYWYRQALGQGPEFLTYFNYEAQQDKSGLPNDRFSAERPEGSISTLTIQRTEQRDSAMYRCASSPVIDGAKNIQYFGAGTRLSVL.

This rearrangement joins TRBV29-1 to TRBJ2-7; D unclear. Germline values: CDR1 SQVTM, CDR2 ANQGSEA. The CDR3 runs to 15 residues. V was clipped by 2 bases and J by 3 bases, with 17 bases between them. The CDR3 bases are TGCAGCGTTGAAACGGGTTTTGGAGAGGTCTACGAGCAGTACTTC. Its protein is CSVETGFGEVYEQYF.

This clonotype was seen ten or more times. The rearrangement joins TRBV9 to TRBJ2-1; possible D gene TRBD2, 5 bases. Germline assignment: CDR1 SGDLS and CDR2 YYNGEE. The CDR3 is 16 amino acids. Trimming removed 3 bases from V and 6 bases from J, with 19 bases in between. In DNA, the CDR3 is TGTGCCAGCAGCGGGGCGGGTAGGCAAATCGCCAATGAGCAGTTCTTC. Translated, it gives CASSGAGRQIANEQFF.

This clonotype was found a few times. The J gene is TRBJ2-2, the V gene TRBV19; the D is unclear. This CDR3 spans 11 amino acids. Trimming pared 5 bases from V and 6 bases from J, leaving 4 bases between. The germline V gene encodes CDR1 LNHDA and CDR2 SQIVND (reference sequence). The CDR3 DNA follows: TGTGCCAGTAGTGTTTCCGGGGAGCTGTTTTTT. It yields the protein CASSVSGELFF.

This clonotype was found many times. This sequence joins TRBV10-2 and TRBJ2-2; the D is unclear. V was shortened by 8 bases and J by 7 bases, with 8 bases between the two germline ends. Germline CDR1 reads WSHSY; CDR2 reads SAAADI. The CDR3 has 11 amino acids. The CDR3 nucleotides read TGCGCCAGCCTTAGTAACGGGGAGCTGTTTTTT. Encoded protein: CASLSNGELFF.

This clonotype was observed a handful of times. The V and J genes are TRBV27 and TRBJ1-1; D ambiguous. The CDR3 totals 15 residues. The germline V gene has CDR1 MNHEY and CDR2 SMNVEV (reference sequence). Trimming removed 3 bases at V and 5 bases at J, with 16 bases between. Here the CDR3 reads CASSFLREMWTEAFF. CDR3 coding DNA: TGTGCCAGCAGTTTTTTAAGGGAAATGTGGACTGAAGCTTTCTTT.

The chain couples TRBV20-1 to TRBJ2-3; D is ambiguous. The germline gives CDR1 DFQATT, CDR2 SNEGSKA (reference sequence). The CDR3 extends over 14 amino acids. The V end lost 0 bases, the J end lost 4 bases, and 11 bases lay between the germline ends. Here the CDR3 DNA reads TGCAGTGCTAGAGACCCCCGCCGGGCAGATACGCAGTATTTT. Its translation is CSARDPRRADTQYF.

This clonotype occurred a few times. The gene calls are TRBV24-1 and TRBJ1-1; possible D gene TRBD1, 5 bases. Trimming took 5 bases from V and 13 from J, leaving 28 bases between them. The CDR3 length is 16 residues. Looked up from germline, CDR1 is KGHDR and CDR2 is SFDVKD. The CDR3 protein is CATSAPGLGDRQLLFF. Written as DNA, the CDR3 is TGTGCCACCAGTGCGCCGGGTCTAGGCGATAGACAGCTCCTTTTCTTT.